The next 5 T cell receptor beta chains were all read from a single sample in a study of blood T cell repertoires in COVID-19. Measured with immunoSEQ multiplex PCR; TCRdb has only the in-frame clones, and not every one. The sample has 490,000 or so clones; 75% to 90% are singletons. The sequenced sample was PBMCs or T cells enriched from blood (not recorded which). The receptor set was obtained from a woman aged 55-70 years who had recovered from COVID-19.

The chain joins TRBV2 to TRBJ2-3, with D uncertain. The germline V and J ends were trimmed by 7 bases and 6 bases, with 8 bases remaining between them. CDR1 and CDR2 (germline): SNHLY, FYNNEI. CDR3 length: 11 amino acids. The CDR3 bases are TGTGCCAGCATGGCAGTGGATACGCAGTATTTT. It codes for CASMAVDTQYF.

CDR3 protein: CASSLRQGYTEAFF. The CDR3 bases are TGTGCCAGCAGCTTGCGGCAGGGGTACACTGAAGCTTTCTTT. The chain uses TRBV5-4 and TRBJ1-1; D is possibly TRBD1 (6 bases). The CDR3 contains 14 residues. The germline V gene encodes CDR1 SGHNT and CDR2 YYREEE (reference sequence). Trimming pared 1 base from V and 3 bases from J, leaving 10 bases between. The full variable domain, with the rest looked up from reference TRBV5-4 and TRBJ1-1, is ETGVTQSPTHLIKTRGQQVTLRCSSQSGHNTVSWYQQALGQGPQFIFQYYREEENGRGNFPPRFSGLQFPNYSSELNVNALELDDSALYLCASSLRQGYTEAFFGQGTRLTVV.

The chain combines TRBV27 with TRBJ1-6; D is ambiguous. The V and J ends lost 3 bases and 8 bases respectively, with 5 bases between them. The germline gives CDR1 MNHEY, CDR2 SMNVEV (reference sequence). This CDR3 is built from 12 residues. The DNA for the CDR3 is TGTGCCAGCAGTTTTAGTGATTCACCCCTCCACTTT. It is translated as CASSFSDSPLHF.

For the CDR3, the DNA is TGTGCCAGCAGTCAGGGGGCGACTAACTATGGCTACACCTTC. Encoded protein: CASSQGATNYGYTF. This chain joins TRBV28 and TRBJ1-2, with 8 bases aligning to TRBD1. Per the germline V gene, CDR1 is MDHEN and CDR2 is SYDVKM. Losses at the gene ends were 5 bases for V and 0 bases for J; bases not matched to a gene: 2. The CDR3 is 14 amino acids.

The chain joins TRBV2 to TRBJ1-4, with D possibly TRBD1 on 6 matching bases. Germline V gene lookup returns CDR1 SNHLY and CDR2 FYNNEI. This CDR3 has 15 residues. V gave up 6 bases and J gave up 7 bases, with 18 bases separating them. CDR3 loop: CASRERGRGREKLFF. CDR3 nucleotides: TGTGCCAGCAGGGAACGAGGCAGGGGACGTGAAAAACTGTTTTTT.